One sample yielded the 12 T cell receptor beta chains listed below, sequenced in a study of blood T cell repertoires in COVID-19. The method was immunoSEQ multiplex PCR; TCRdb's version includes in-frame clones alone and lacks a portion of them. The sample has about 200,000 clones, around 88% seen once; the top ten hold about 6%. Sequencing was performed on PBMCs or T cells enriched from blood (not recorded which). These receptors were collected from a man in his forties with acute COVID-19.

CDR3 DNA: TGTGCCAGCAGTTTATACAGGGGGCGCGATGCTTTCTTT. Translation: CASSLYRGRDAFF. The rearrangement links TRBV27 to TRBJ1-1; 9 bases agree with TRBD1. CDR1 MNHEY and CDR2 SMNVEV come from the germline V gene (reference sequence). The CDR3 contains 13 residues. V trimming: 1 base; J trimming: 11 bases; junction bases outside the gene matches: 5.

V is TRBV5-1 and J is TRBJ1-1; D call uncertain. CDR3 length equals 15 residues. Germline V gene data show CDR1 as SGHRS and CDR2 as YFSETQ. V was cut by 0 bases and J by 1 base, with 10 bases left in between. CDR3 in DNA: TGCGCCAGCAGCTTGGAACCGGGGTCGAACACTGAAGCTTTCTTT. Its translation is CASSLEPGSNTEAFF.

This clone appeared a few times. This chain links TRBV6-5 with TRBJ2-6; TRBD1 matches at 7 bases. After removal of 10 bases from V and 1 base from J, the junction contained 7 bases not matched to a gene. The length of the CDR3 is 15 residues. Looked up from germline, CDR1 is MNHEY and CDR2 is SVGAGI. CDR3 nucleotides: TGTGCCACCGGGACAGTAGTTTCTGGGGCCAACGTCCTGACTTTC. Translating gives CATGTVVSGANVLTF.

Points on this clone: This CDR3 is also generated by other DNA sequences in the sample. The chain couples TRBV7-9 to TRBJ1-1; a possible D gene is TRBD1 (6 bases). V dropped 5 bases and J dropped 4 bases, with 11 bases sitting between them. The CDR3 consists of 13 residues. Germline V gives CDR1 SEHNR, CDR2 FQNEAQ (reference sequence). The CDR3 here is CASSLRGGTEAFF. The CDR3 DNA is TGTGCCAGCAGCCTTAGGGGGGGCACTGAAGCTTTCTTT.

This chain connects TRBV7-2 to TRBJ1-1; the D is unclear. CDR1 and CDR2 from the germline V gene are SGHTA and FQGNSA. Trimming took 5 bases from V and 10 from J, leaving 17 bases between them. The CDR3 sequence is 13 residues long. In nucleotides, the CDR3 is TGTGCCAGCAGCCCCGAGGTGGAAGACCGAGCTTTCTTT. Amino acids: CASSPEVEDRAFF. Full variable domain (outside the CDR3, taken from reference TRBV7-2 and TRBJ1-1): GAGVSQSPSNKVTEKGKDVELRCDPISGHTALYWYRQSLGQGLEFLIYFQGNSAPDKSGLPSDRFSAERTGGSVSTLTIQRTQQEDSAVYLCASSPEVEDRAFFGQGTRLTVV.

V usage is TRBV5-4 and J usage is TRBJ2-1, with TRBD1 identical over 11 bases. Germline V CDR1 and CDR2: SGHNT, YYREEE (reference sequence). The V gene end was trimmed by 5 bases and the J gene end by 5 bases; junction bases not matched to a gene: 6. This CDR3 spans 15 amino acids. The CDR3 bases are TGTGCCAGCAGGAAACCGGGACAGGGGGACAATGAGCAGTTCTTC. This gives the protein CASRKPGQGDNEQFF.

J is TRBJ2-3 and V is TRBV7-2, with D possibly being TRBD2 (6 bases). The CDR3 consists of 14 residues. Germline V gene sequence: CDR1 SGHTA, CDR2 FQGNSA. Between the trimmed V and J ends, which lost 5 bases and 2 bases, there was a span of 11 bases. The DNA for the CDR3 is TGTGCCAGCAGCCAACTAGCCTCCACAGATACGCAGTATTTT. Translated: CASSQLASTDTQYF. Full variable domain (remainder filled in from reference TRBV7-2 and TRBJ2-3): GAGVSQSPSNKVTEKGKDVELRCDPISGHTALYWYRQSLGQGLEFLIYFQGNSAPDKSGLPSDRFSAERTGGSVSTLTIQRTQQEDSAVYLCASSQLASTDTQYFGPGTRLTVL.

The chain carries TRBV21-1 and TRBJ1-1. TRBV21-1 counts as a pseudogene. The CDR3 has 17 amino acids. The CDR3 loop is CASSNICVGCANTEAFF. CDR3 in DNA: TGTGCCAGCAGCAACATCTGCGTCGGTTGTGCTAACACTGAAGCTTTCTTT.

Turning to this clone: Within the sample, other DNA sequences also encode this same CDR3. The chain uses TRBV18 and TRBJ2-3, with D perhaps TRBD1 (5 bases). This CDR3 region has 14 residues. Trimming removed 3 bases at V and 3 bases at J, with 10 bases between. Germline V CDR1 and CDR2: KGHSH, LQKENI. The CDR3 DNA reads TGTGCCAGCTCACCCTCAGGGTTGACAGATACGCAGTATTTT. It translates to CASSPSGLTDTQYF.

The gene calls are TRBV5-6 and TRBJ1-5; D is unresolved. CDR3 length: 13 residues. Trimming cost V 1 base and J 11 bases, with 13 bases left between them. Germline CDR1 SGHDT, CDR2 YYEEEE. The CDR3 loop reads CASSLRSGSAQHF. DNA of the CDR3: TGTGCCAGCAGCTTGCGGTCCGGGAGCGCCCAGCATTTT.

This clone was recorded at least ten times. The chain recombines TRBV25-1 with TRBJ2-1; 7 bases map to TRBD2. CDR1 is MGHDK, CDR2 SYGVNS, per germline. The CDR3 loop spans 17 amino acids. J lost 4 bases, V lost 3 bases, and 12 bases had no gene match. The CDR3 DNA reads TGTGCCAGCAGTGACCAAACTAGCGAGCCCCTTTACAATGAGCAGTTCTTC. This encodes CASSDQTSEPLYNEQFF. Using reference TRBV25-1 and TRBJ2-1 for the parts outside the CDR3, the full variable domain is EADIYQTPRYLVIGTGKKITLECSQTMGHDKMYWYQQDPGMELHLIHYSYGVNSTEKGDLSSESTVSRIRTEHFPLTLESARPSHTSQYLCASSDQTSEPLYNEQFFGPGTRLTVL.

V and J are TRBV3-1 (or the pseudogene TRBV3-2) and TRBJ2-5; TRBD2 matches at 14 bases. In germline, CDR1 is LGHDT, CDR2 YNNKEL (reference sequence). The CDR3 has 16 residues. Unmatched junction bases numbered 5, after V lost 4 bases and J lost 4 bases. CDR3 loop: CASSLRLAGGLETQYF. The CDR3 DNA reads TGTGCCAGCAGCCTTAGACTAGCGGGAGGGCTAGAGACCCAGTACTTC.